This T cell receptor (beta chain) was sequenced for a study of CXCR3-negative and CXCR3-positive naive CD8 T cells. Researchers prepared the TRB cDNA libraries using 5' RACE with UMI labels. TCRdb reworked the 5' RACE reads into one entry per CDR3 protein, no DNA. The sample has some 120,000 distinct CDR3 sequences; the top ten hold roughly 0.62%. Regarding this clonotype: The antigen remains unidentified.

Study results and caveats: Compared with CXCR3-negative naive cells, CXCR3-positive naive cells showed more hydrophobic TRB CDR3s.

The CDR3 is made up of 15 amino acids. The sample was naive CXCR3+ CD8+ T cells from blood. As for subset: CD45RO-CCR7+CD27+CD95- naive CD8+ T cells expressing CXCR3 (TNR3+). V usage is TRBV12-3 or TRBV12-4 and J usage is TRBJ2-5; absent DNA, TCRdb's TRBD2 call cannot be checked. This receptor was taken from a human donor in good health. Some clones in this sample may be carry-over from other donors' samples. CDR3 protein: CASSDSGLLQETQYF.